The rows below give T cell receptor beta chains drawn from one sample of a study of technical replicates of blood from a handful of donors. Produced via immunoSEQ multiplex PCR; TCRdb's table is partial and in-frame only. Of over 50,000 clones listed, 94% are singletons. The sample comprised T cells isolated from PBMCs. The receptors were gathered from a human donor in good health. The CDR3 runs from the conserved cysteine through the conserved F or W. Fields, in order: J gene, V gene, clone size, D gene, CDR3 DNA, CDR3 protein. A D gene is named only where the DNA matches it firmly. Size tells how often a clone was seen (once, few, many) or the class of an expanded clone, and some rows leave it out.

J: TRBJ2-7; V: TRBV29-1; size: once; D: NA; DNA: TGCAGCGTTGCCGGGAGCTCCTACGAGCAGTACTTC; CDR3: CSVAGSSYEQYF
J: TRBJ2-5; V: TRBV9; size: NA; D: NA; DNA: TGTGCCAGCACAAGGGGCGACCAACAAGAGACCCAGTACTTC; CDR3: CASTRGDQQETQYF
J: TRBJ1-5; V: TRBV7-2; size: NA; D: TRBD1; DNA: TGTGCCAGCAGCTTAGTAAGCCTGGGACAGAATCAGCCCCAGCATTTT; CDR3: CASSLVSLGQNQPQHF
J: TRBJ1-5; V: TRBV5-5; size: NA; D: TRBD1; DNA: TGTGCCAGCAGCGAGGGGGCGAGGAGCAATCAGCCCCAGCATTTT; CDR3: CASSEGARSNQPQHF
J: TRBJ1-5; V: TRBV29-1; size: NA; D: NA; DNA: TGCAGCGTTGTAGGTGGAGGTATCAATCAGCCCCAGCATTTT; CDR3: CSVVGGGINQPQHF
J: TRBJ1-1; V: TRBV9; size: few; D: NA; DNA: TGTGCCAGCAGCGTTGTGGCAGGGCACATGAACACTGAAGCTTTCTTT; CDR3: CASSVVAGHMNTEAFF
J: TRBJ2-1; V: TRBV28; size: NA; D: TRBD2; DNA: TGTGCCAGCAGTTTCGGACTAGTTTCCCCCAATGAGCAGTTCTTC; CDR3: CASSFGLVSPNEQFF
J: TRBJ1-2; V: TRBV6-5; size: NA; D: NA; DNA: TGTGCCAGCACTTTGGGGGCGAGATATGGCTACACCTTC; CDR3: CASTLGARYGYTF
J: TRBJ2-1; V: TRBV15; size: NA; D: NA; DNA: TGTGCCACCGAACGCCCGAGCTCCTACAATGAGCAGTTCTTC; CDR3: CATERPSSYNEQFF
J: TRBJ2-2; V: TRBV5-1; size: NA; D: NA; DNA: TGCGCCAGCAGCTCGGGACTTATCACCGGGGAGCTGTTTTTT; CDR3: CASSSGLITGELFF
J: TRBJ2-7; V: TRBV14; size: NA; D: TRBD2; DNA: TGTGCCAGCAGCCAAGATCGGACTAGCGGGAGGGCCAAATCCTACGAGCAGTACTTC; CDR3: CASSQDRTSGRAKSYEQYF
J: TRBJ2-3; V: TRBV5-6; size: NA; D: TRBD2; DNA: TGTGCCAGCAGCCCGGGCGGGACTAGCCCAACAGATACGCAGTATTTT; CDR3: CASSPGGTSPTDTQYF
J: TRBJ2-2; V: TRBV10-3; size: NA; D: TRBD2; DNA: TGTGCCATCCATGAGCGGCTAGCGGGGGCTCCGAACACCGGGGAGCTGTTTTTT; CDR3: CAIHERLAGAPNTGELFF
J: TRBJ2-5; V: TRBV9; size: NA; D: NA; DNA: TGTGCCAGCAGCGTAGGGCGGTCCCAAGAGACCCAGTACTTC; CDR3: CASSVGRSQETQYF
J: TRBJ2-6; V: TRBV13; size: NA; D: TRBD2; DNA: TGTGCCAGCTCAGAGGGACTAGCGGGACCTGGGGCCAACGTCCTGACTTTC; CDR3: CASSEGLAGPGANVLTF
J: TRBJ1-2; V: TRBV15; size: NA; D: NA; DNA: TGTGCCACCAGCAGAGATCCGGCGGACTATGGCTACACCTTC; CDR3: CATSRDPADYGYTF
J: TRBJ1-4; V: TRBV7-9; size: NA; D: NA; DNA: TGTGCCAGCAGCTTTGGCCAGGAGGGGGAAAAACTGTTTTTT; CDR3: CASSFGQEGEKLFF
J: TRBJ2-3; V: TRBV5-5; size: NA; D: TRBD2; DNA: TGTGCCAGCAGCTTGTTAGCGGGGATCGCAGATACGCAGTATTTT; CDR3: CASSLLAGIADTQYF
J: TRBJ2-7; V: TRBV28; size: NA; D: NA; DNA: TGTGCCAGCAGTTTATTGAACGGTTACGAGCAGTACTTC; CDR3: CASSLLNGYEQYF
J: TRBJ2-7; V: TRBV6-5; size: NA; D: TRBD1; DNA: TGTGCCAGCAGTTATCGAACAGGGGGCACCTACGAGCAGTACTTC; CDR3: CASSYRTGGTYEQYF
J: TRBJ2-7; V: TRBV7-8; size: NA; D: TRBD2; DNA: TGTGCCAGCAGCTCCGTCGATAGCGGGAGACGTATCTACGAGCAGTACTTC; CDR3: CASSSVDSGRRIYEQYF
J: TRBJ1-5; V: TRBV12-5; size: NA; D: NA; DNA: TGTGCTAGTGGTTTGCCCCAGGCCGAGGGCGGGCAGCCCCAGCATTTT; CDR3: CASGLPQAEGGQPQHF
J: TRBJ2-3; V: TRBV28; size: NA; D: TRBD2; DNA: TGTGCCAGCCGGCGTGGGGGCCAGACTAGCGGGATTAGCACAGATACGCAGTATTTT; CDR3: CASRRGGQTSGISTDTQYF
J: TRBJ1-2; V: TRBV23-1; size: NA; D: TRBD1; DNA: TGCGCCAGCAGTCAAAACAGGGGGATCCTCTATGGCTACACCTTC; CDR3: CASSQNRGILYGYTF
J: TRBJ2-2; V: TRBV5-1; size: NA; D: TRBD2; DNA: TGCGCCAGCAGCTTACCTATAGCGGGAGATAACAGAAACGGGGAGCTGTTTTTT; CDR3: CASSLPIAGDNRNGELFF
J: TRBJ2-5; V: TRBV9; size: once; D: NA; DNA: TGTGCCAGCAGCTCCGAAGAGACCCAGTACTTC; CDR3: CASSSEETQYF
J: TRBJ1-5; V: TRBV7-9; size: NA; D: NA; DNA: TGTGCCAGCAGCTTATGGGGTGGGGGCCTGAGCAATCAGCCCCAGCATTTT; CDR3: CASSLWGGGLSNQPQHF